These 25 T cell receptor beta chains came from one sample sequenced in a study of PD-1 blockade in classical Hodgkin lymphoma (dated by TCRdb to the early 2020s). This specimen's time point label, per the study, means: cycle 1 day 1 (C1D1), immediately before nivolumab initiation. Every trial patient had relapsed following autologous stem cell transplantation, and prior brentuximab vedotin exposure was what differed among cohorts A, B and C. Library prep was done by the immunoSEQ multiplex PCR assay. What TCRdb holds here is the immuneACCESS table cut down to in-frame rearrangements. Part of the clones is not present; checked against another copy, under half of the missing clones reflect an unresolved V gene, and the others are unexplained. Here the sample has around 36,000 clones; approximately 87% occur a single time. The top ten constitute around 9.7% of the sample. The input for sequencing was peripheral blood mononuclear cells (PBMCs), taken at baseline. These receptor sequences come from a human donor with classical Hodgkin lymphoma.

The rearrangement links TRBV10-3 to TRBJ2-3; D not certain. The CDR3 spans 12 residues. The germline V and J ends were trimmed by 0 bases and 5 bases, with 3 bases remaining between them. Per the germline V gene, CDR1 is ENHRY and CDR2 is SYGVKD. The CDR3 spells CAISESEDTQYF. For the CDR3, the DNA is TGTGCCATCAGTGAGTCTGAAGATACGCAGTATTTT.

The chain recombines TRBV6-6 with TRBJ1-2, with TRBD1 identical over 7 bases. CDR3 length: 15 amino acids. Germline trimming cut 3 bases from V and 6 bases from J; bases unmatched to any gene: 10. Germline lookup yields CDR1 MNHNY and CDR2 SVGAGI (reference sequence). The DNA for the CDR3 is TGTGCCAGCAGTTATACTGAGGGGGCTGCCGATGGCTACACCTTC. Translation gives CASSYTEGAADGYTF.

V and J are TRBV4-3 and TRBJ2-4; D may match TRBD1 or TRBD2 (5 bases each). Germline V gene lookup returns CDR1 LGHNA and CDR2 YSLEER. The CDR3 is made up of 16 amino acids. V dropped 5 bases and J dropped 0 bases, with 14 bases sitting between them. The CDR3, as DNA: TGCGCCAGCAGCAAACAGGCGGGCCAAGCCAAAAACATTCAGTACTTC. This gives the protein CASSKQAGQAKNIQYF.

The V call is TRBV10-3, the J call TRBJ2-5; weak D call: TRBD2 (7 bases). V was shortened by 3 bases and J by 0 bases, with 14 bases between the two germline ends. The CDR3 covers 16 residues. The germline CDR1 and CDR2 sequences are ENHRY and SYGVKD. CDR3 DNA: TGTGCCATCAGTGAAAAGGGGGGGGCGGACCAAGAGACCCAGTACTTC. It is translated as CAISEKGGADQETQYF.

V usage is TRBV29-1 and J usage is TRBJ2-7, with 9 bases matching TRBD2. The junction had 8 bases not matched to a gene; V was cut back by 4 bases and J by 4 bases. CDR3 length: 14 amino acids. Germline CDR1 and CDR2: SQVTM and ANQGSEA. For the CDR3, the DNA is TGCAGCGTTGGGCCTAGCGGGGAAGGATACGAGCAGTACTTC. Amino acids: CSVGPSGEGYEQYF.

The rearrangement uses TRBV13 and TRBJ2-3, with D perhaps TRBD2 (5 bases). Trimming took off 4 bases at V and 6 bases at J, with 14 bases between the two ends. This CDR3 is built from 14 residues. From germline, CDR1 is PRHDT and CDR2 FYEKMQ (reference sequence). The CDR3 DNA sequence: TGTGCCAGCAGCTCCAATTCTAGAGGGGATACGCAGTATTTT. Encoded protein: CASSSNSRGDTQYF.

The genes are TRBV11-2 and TRBJ2-4; D is undetermined. The CDR3 spans 11 residues. Between the trimmed V and J ends, which lost 2 bases and 10 bases, there was a span of 6 bases. The V gene's germline CDR1 is SGHAT and CDR2 FQNNGV. The CDR3 sequence is CASSLSRIQYF. Written as DNA, the CDR3 is TGTGCCAGCAGCTTATCGAGGATTCAGTACTTC.

The rearrangement uses TRBV6-6 and TRBJ2-1; D remains ambiguous. V lost 2 bases, J lost 4 bases, and 12 bases lay in between. Per the germline V gene, CDR1 is MNHNY and CDR2 is SVGAGI (reference sequence). CDR3 size: 15 residues. The DNA of the CDR3 is TGTGCCAGCAGTTACGTCTCACCCTCATACAATGAGCAGTTCTTC. Translation: CASSYVSPSYNEQFF.

This rearrangement joins TRBV28 to TRBJ1-5; unclear D gene. This CDR3 is 14 amino acids long. V was clipped by 8 bases and J by 1 base, with 12 bases between them. Germline CDR1 reads MDHEN; CDR2 reads SYDVKM. The CDR3 protein is CASQKEVSNQPQHF. The DNA of the CDR3 is TGTGCCAGCCAAAAGGAGGTGAGCAATCAGCCCCAGCATTTT.

In this sample, this clone turned up once. The chain uses TRBV6-5 and TRBJ1-1; no clear D. The germline V and J ends were trimmed by 8 bases and 0 bases, with 7 bases remaining between them. There are 12 residues in the CDR3. Germline V gives CDR1 MNHEY, CDR2 SVGAGI. The CDR3 DNA is TGTGCCAGCCGAAGGGTGAACACTGAAGCTTTCTTT. Encoded protein: CASRRVNTEAFF.

The chain has TRBV11-1 and TRBJ2-3; 12 bases fit TRBD2. Germline V gene data show CDR1 as SGHAT and CDR2 as FQDESV (reference sequence). Germline trimming cut 4 bases from V and 0 bases from J; bases unmatched to any gene: 11. The CDR3 length is 19 residues. In DNA, the CDR3 is TGTGCCAGCAGCTCCGAGCTAGCGGGGGGGGCCCCTAGCACAGATACGCAGTATTTT. Protein sequence: CASSSELAGGAPSTDTQYF.

The V and J genes are TRBV27 and TRBJ2-2; D unclear. This CDR3 contains 13 residues. V was shortened by 4 bases and J by 4 bases, with 7 bases between the two germline ends. Looked up from germline, CDR1 is MNHEY and CDR2 is SMNVEV (reference sequence). Here the CDR3 reads CASSWTFTGELFF. The CDR3 DNA reads as TGTGCCAGCAGTTGGACGTTCACCGGGGAGCTGTTTTTT.

The V and J genes are TRBV28 and TRBJ1-2; D not certain. The CDR3 covers 13 residues. Per the germline V gene, CDR1 is MDHEN and CDR2 is SYDVKM. V was clipped by 3 bases and J by 5 bases, with 10 bases between them. The CDR3, as DNA: TGTGCCAGCAGTTTTGGGCAGATTTATGGCTACACCTTC. Amino acids: CASSFGQIYGYTF.

V and J are TRBV4-2 and TRBJ2-1, with 10 bases matching TRBD2. This CDR3 spans 14 amino acids. Trimming at V came to 1 base and at J to 10 bases, leaving 4 bases not matched to a gene. CDR1 and CDR2 from the germline V gene are LGHNA and YNFKEQ. The CDR3 bases are TGTGCCAGCAGCCAAGGTTTTAGCGGGGGGGAGCAGTTCTTC. Translating gives CASSQGFSGGEQFF.

This rearrangement joins TRBV11-2 to TRBJ2-5, with D possibly matching TRBD1 (5 bases). CDR3 length: 14 amino acids. The germline V and J ends were trimmed by 1 base and 4 bases, with 10 bases remaining between them. Germline assignment: CDR1 SGHAT and CDR2 FQNNGV. CDR3 DNA: TGTGCCAGCAGCTTAGCAGGGCCTAGAGAGACCCAGTACTTC. Its translation: CASSLAGPRETQYF.

The chain recombines TRBV7-2 with TRBJ1-4, with 9 bases lining up with TRBD1. Trimming removed 5 bases from V and 8 bases from J; junction bases left unmatched: 6. There are 14 residues in the CDR3. Germline CDR1 reads SGHTA; CDR2 reads FQGNSA. The CDR3 loop reads CASSAGTGREKLFF. CDR3 DNA: TGTGCCAGCAGCGCCGGGACAGGGCGGGAAAAACTGTTTTTT. The full variable domain, with the rest looked up from reference TRBV7-2 and TRBJ1-4, is GAGVSQSPSNKVTEKGKDVELRCDPISGHTALYWYRQSLGQGLEFLIYFQGNSAPDKSGLPSDRFSAERTGGSVSTLTIQRTQQEDSAVYLCASSAGTGREKLFFGSGTQLSVL.

The V gene is TRBV10-3, the J gene TRBJ2-2, with 8 bases matching TRBD1. V was clipped by 8 bases and J by 4 bases; unmatched bases: 9. The V gene's germline CDR1 is ENHRY and CDR2 SYGVKD. The CDR3 sequence is 15 residues long. The CDR3 region is CAIGNGDRTTGELFF. The CDR3 DNA reads TGTGCCATCGGGAACGGGGACAGGACCACCGGGGAGCTGTTTTTT.

This chain links TRBV12-5 with TRBJ2-3; D ambiguous. The CDR3 loop spans 17 amino acids. V dropped 0 bases and J dropped 6 bases, with 19 bases sitting between them. The germline V gene encodes CDR1 LGHNT and CDR2 FRNRAP. The CDR3 DNA is TGTGCTAGTGGTTTGGTACGGCAGGTCCCCCGGTGGGATACGCAGTATTTT. This codes for CASGLVRQVPRWDTQYF. The variable domain in full, with the rest retrieved from reference TRBV12-5 and TRBJ2-3, is DARVTQTPRHKVTEMGQEVTMRCQPILGHNTVFWYRQTMMQGLELLAYFRNRAPLDDSGMPKDRFSAEMPDATLATLKIQPSEPRDSAVYFCASGLVRQVPRWDTQYFGPGTRLTVL.

The rearrangement links TRBV7-3 to TRBJ2-6, with 13 bases matching TRBD2. CDR1 and CDR2 (germline): SGHTA, FQGTGA. V gave up 2 bases and J gave up 2 bases; unmatched junction bases: 3. CDR3 length: 18 residues. The CDR3 loop is CASSLGTSGAPGANVLTF. The CDR3 DNA sequence: TGTGCCAGCAGCTTAGGGACTAGCGGGGCCCCTGGGGCCAACGTCCTGACTTTC.

This clone appeared a few times. V usage is TRBV19 and J usage is TRBJ1-3; 7 bases align to TRBD1. CDR1 is LNHDA and CDR2 is SQIVND in the germline V gene (reference sequence). This CDR3 has 15 residues. J gave up 0 bases and V 4 bases, and 3 bases lay outside the gene matches. CDR3 coding DNA: TGTGCCAGTAGTAGGGGACAGATCTCTGGAAACACCATATATTTT. Translation gives CASSRGQISGNTIYF.

The genes are TRBV9 and TRBJ2-7, with TRBD1 identical over 8 bases. V gave up 3 bases and J gave up 1 base; unmatched junction bases: 3. The CDR3 has 14 amino acids. The germline V gene encodes CDR1 SGDLS and CDR2 YYNGEE. DNA for the CDR3: TGTGCCAGCAGCGCGACAGGGGAATCCTACGAGCAGTACTTC. Translation gives CASSATGESYEQYF.

J is TRBJ2-3 and V is TRBV7-9; 8 bases match TRBD2. There are 15 residues in the CDR3. The J segment lost 6 bases and the V segment lost 3 bases, leaving 8 bases of the junction unmatched. Germline CDR1 and CDR2: SEHNR and FQNEAQ (reference sequence). CDR3 amino acids: CASSFAGGAPDTQYF. The DNA for the CDR3 is TGTGCCAGCAGCTTCGCCGGGGGGGCCCCGGATACGCAGTATTTT.

This chain uses TRBV7-2 with TRBJ2-3; 7 bases are a match to TRBD2. The CDR3 length is 14 residues. Germline V gene sequence: CDR1 SGHTA, CDR2 FQGNSA. V was clipped by 1 base and J by 5 bases; unmatched bases: 3. The CDR3 spells CASSLVTGGDTQYF. The CDR3 DNA reads as TGTGCCAGCAGCTTAGTAACGGGAGGAGATACGCAGTATTTT.

This chain joins TRBV15 and TRBJ1-5; D not certain. The V and J ends lost 0 bases and 7 bases respectively, with 10 bases between them. CDR1 is LNHNV, CDR2 YYDKDF, per germline (reference sequence). The length of the CDR3 is 14 residues. The DNA for the CDR3 is TGTGCCACCAGCAGAGATAAAGGTGGACAGCCCCAGCATTTT. Amino acids: CATSRDKGGQPQHF.

The chain couples TRBV2 to TRBJ1-5; the D gene is possibly TRBD1 (5 bases). Trimming shortened V by 4 bases and J by 0 bases, and 10 bases separated the two germline ends. The CDR3 extends over 15 amino acids. Per the germline V gene, CDR1 is SNHLY and CDR2 is FYNNEI. Here the CDR3 reads CASSVGGFSNQPQHF. The CDR3 DNA reads as TGTGCCAGCAGTGTCGGGGGTTTTAGCAATCAGCCCCAGCATTTT.